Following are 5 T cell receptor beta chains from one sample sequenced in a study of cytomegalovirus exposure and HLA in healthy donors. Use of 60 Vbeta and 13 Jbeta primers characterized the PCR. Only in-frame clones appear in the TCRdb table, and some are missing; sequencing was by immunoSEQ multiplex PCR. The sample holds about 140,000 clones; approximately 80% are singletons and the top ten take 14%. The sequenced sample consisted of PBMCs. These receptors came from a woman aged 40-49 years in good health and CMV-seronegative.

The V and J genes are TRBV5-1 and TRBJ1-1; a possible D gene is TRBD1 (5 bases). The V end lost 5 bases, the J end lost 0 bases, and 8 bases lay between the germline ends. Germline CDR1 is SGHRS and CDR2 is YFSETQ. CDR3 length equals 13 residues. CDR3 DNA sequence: TGCGCCAGCAGGGGGGGAATGAACACTGAAGCTTTCTTT. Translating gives CASRGGMNTEAFF.

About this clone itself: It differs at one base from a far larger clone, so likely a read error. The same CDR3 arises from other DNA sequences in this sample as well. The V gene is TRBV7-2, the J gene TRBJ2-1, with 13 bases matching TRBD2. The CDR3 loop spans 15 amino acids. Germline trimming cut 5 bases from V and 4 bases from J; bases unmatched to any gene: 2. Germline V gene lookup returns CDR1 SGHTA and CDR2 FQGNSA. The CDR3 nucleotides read TGTGCCAGCAGCCAACTAGCGGGAGGGTACAATGAGCAGTTCTTC. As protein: CASSQLAGGYNEQFF.

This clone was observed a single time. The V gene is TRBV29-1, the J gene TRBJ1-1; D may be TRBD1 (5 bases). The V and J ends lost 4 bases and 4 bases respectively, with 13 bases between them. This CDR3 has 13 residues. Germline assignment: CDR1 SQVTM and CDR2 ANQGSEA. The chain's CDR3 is CSVVAARGTEAFF. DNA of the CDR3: TGCAGCGTTGTCGCGGCTAGGGGCACTGAAGCTTTCTTT.

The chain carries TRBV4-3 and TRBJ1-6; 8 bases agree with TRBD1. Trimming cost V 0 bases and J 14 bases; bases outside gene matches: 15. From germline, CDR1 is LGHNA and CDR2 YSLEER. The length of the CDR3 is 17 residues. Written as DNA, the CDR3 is TGCGCCAGCAGCCAAGATCTTGGGGCAGGGGGCCTTTGGGCCCTCCACTTT. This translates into CASSQDLGAGGLWALHF.

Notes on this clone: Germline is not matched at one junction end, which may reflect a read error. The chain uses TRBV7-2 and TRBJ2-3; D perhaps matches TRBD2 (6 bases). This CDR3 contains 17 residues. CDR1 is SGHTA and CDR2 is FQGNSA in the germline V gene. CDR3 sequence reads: CASSLAGVAVLTDTQYF. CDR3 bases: TGTGCCAGCAGCCTAGCTGGGGTAGCGGTGTTGACAGATACGCAGTATTTT.